This T cell receptor beta chain was captured by sequencing in a study of blood T cell repertoires in COVID-19. Researchers sorted participants into cohorts using their self-reported clinical history. Source study methods: The authors estimated nucleated cell counts from reference gene primer amplification. Using immunoSEQ multiplex PCR, the repertoire was profiled, and TCRdb retains in-frame clones only, with some absent. The DNA was the basis for D and trimming; V, J and clone size are from that table. The profile shows about 210,000 clones, 75% to 85% of them singletons. Germline V gene data show CDR1 as SGHAT and CDR2 as FQNNGV. V trimming: 6 bases; J trimming: 7 bases; junction bases outside the gene matches: 21. There are 19 residues in the CDR3.

The chain couples TRBV11-2 to TRBJ2-1; 10 bases map to TRBD2. The sequence derives from a man aged 35 to 55 who had recovered from COVID-19. Sequencing was done on a sample of PBMCs or T cells enriched from blood (not recorded which). CDR3 coding DNA: TGTGCCAGCAGATGTCCGTCTCCTCAGCGGGGGGGCATAGGAAATGAGCAGTTCTTC. Its translation is CASRCPSPQRGGIGNEQFF.